This T cell receptor beta chain was recovered during a study of T cell repertoires in cytomegalovirus infection. Looking at the study overall: As its CMV epitopes, the study selected recently identified HLA-C-restricted and well-studied HLA-B-restricted targets. Public TCR beta signatures provided an indication of both CMV infection and a matching HLA type.

Points on this clonotype: As yet, its antigen is unknown. A single base separates this from a much larger clone, so it may be a read error.

Looked up from germline, CDR1 is SGHVS and CDR2 is FQNEAQ. The CDR3 has 15 residues. Study-wide points: The ex vivo response showed dominance by HLA-C-restricted CMV-specific TCR beta clonotypes.

TCRdb passed the reads through MiXCR, listing each CDR3 protein once. Of about 400,000 distinct CDR3 sequences listed, about a third are singletons. The V call is TRBV7-8, the J call TRBJ2-1, with 9 bases matching TRBD1. The sequence was collected from a human donor in good health (CMV status not recorded). Some clones in this sample may be carry-over from other donors' samples. The sequencing used cultured PBMCs, collected from culture after CMV antigen stimulation. The CDR3 is CASSSDRGNYDEQFF. In DNA, the CDR3 is TGTGCCAGCAGCTCTGACAGGGGGAACTACGATGAGCAGTTCTTC. Variable domain in full (rest from reference TRBV7-8 and TRBJ2-1): GAGVSQSPRYKVAKRGQDVALRCDPISGHVSLFWYQQALGQGPEFLTYFQNEAQLDKSGLPSDRFFAERPEGSVSTLKIQRTQQEDSAVYLCASSSDRGNYDEQFFGPGTRLTVL.